Detailed here is one T cell receptor (beta chain). Its antigen is not identified. V was pared by 6 bases and J by 2 bases, with 10 bases of the junction left unmatched. This CDR3 has 16 amino acids. Germline V CDR1 and CDR2: SNHLY, FYNNEI. The entry originates in a study of cytotoxic CD8 clonotypes in ibrutinib-treated CLL. The data were produced by immunoSEQ multiplex PCR, yet TCRdb's version contains in-frame clones alone and is incomplete. Found here are around 330,000 clones, 67% of them singletons; the top ten hold 5% to 6.5%. The study's findings and limits: At progression, clonality fell back toward baseline after rising at ibrutinib response.

The sequencing used PBMCs, collected after 36 months of ibrutinib treatment. The chain combines TRBV2 with TRBJ1-2; 9 positions agree with TRBD1. This TCR derives from a human donor with chronic lymphocytic leukemia. The CDR3 sequence is CASRDYRDRANYGYTF. In DNA form, the CDR3 reads TGTGCCAGCAGGGACTATAGGGACAGGGCGAACTATGGCTACACCTTC.